Shown below are 3 T cell receptor beta chains from a single sample sequenced in a study of blood T cell repertoires in COVID-19. Here immunoSEQ multiplex PCR was the method, and the copy in TCRdb shows in-frame clones only, minus some. The sample yields about 200,000 clones, roughly 83% seen once. The sample comprised peripheral blood. Source of these receptors: a woman in her thirties or forties with COVID-19, enrolled during active disease.

The genes are TRBV7-9 and TRBJ1-3; 8 bases align to TRBD1. Per germline, CDR1 SEHNR and CDR2 FQNEAQ (reference sequence). This CDR3 region has 14 residues. Trimming took 5 bases from V and 8 from J; bases not matched to a gene: 8. The DNA of the CDR3 is TGTGCCAGCAGCCCGCGAGGACAGGGTCACACCATATATTTT. Translated: CASSPRGQGHTIYF. The whole variable domain, remainder taken from reference TRBV7-9 and TRBJ1-3, is DTGVSQNPRHKITKRGQNVTFRCDPISEHNRLYWYRQTLGQGPEFLTYFQNEAQLEKSRLLSDRFSAERPKGSFSTLEIQRTEQGDSAMYLCASSPRGQGHTIYFGEGSWLTVV.

As for this clone: Other DNA sequences in this sample translate to the same CDR3. The V call is TRBV5-1, the J call TRBJ2-2; 7 bases line up with TRBD2. The CDR3 runs 15 residues. The germline V gene has CDR1 SGHRS and CDR2 YFSETQ. Trimming took 1 base from V and 3 from J; bases not matched to a gene: 3. CDR3 in DNA: TGCGCCAGCAGCTTGCCGGCGGGGGACACCGGGGAGCTGTTTTTT. Protein: CASSLPAGDTGELFF.

The chain employs TRBV5-4 and TRBJ1-2; TRBD1 matches at 7 bases. The germline gives CDR1 SGHNT, CDR2 YYREEE (reference sequence). V was pared by 4 bases and J by 4 bases, with 7 bases of the junction left unmatched. The CDR3 has 14 residues. The CDR3 bases are TGTGCCAGCAGCCCAACGGGACAGTCCTATGGCTACACCTTC. This encodes CASSPTGQSYGYTF.